The rows below give T cell receptor beta chains drawn from one sample of a study of T cells in Graves' hyperthyroidism and ophthalmopathy. TCRdb re-derived calls from the multiplex PCR reads in MiXCR, one entry per CDR3 protein. The sample yields hundreds of thousands of distinct CDR3 sequences, 20% to 25% seen once. Sequencing was done on a sample of blood. The receptors were gathered from a man younger than 40 with Graves' ophthalmopathy. Both conserved end residues are part of each CDR3. Fields, in order: clone size, CDR3 length, V gene, J gene, D gene, CDR3 DNA, CDR3 protein. The D gene is left open where the match is weak. Clone size, where shown, is once, few, many, or a class for clones that have expanded.

>once|15|TRBV28|TRBJ2-1|TRBD2
TGTGCCAGCAGGTTATCTAGCGGGAGCGGGAATGAGCAGTTCTTC
CASRLSSGSGNEQFF
>NA|14|TRBV28|TRBJ2-2|NA
TGTGCCAGCAGTTTAACGGGAGAGGTCGGGGAGCTGTTTTTT
CASSLTGEVGELFF
>NA|14|TRBV6-2/TRBV6-3|TRBJ2-6|NA
TGTGCCAGCAGAGGGGTCGCTGGGGCCAACGTCCTGACTTTC
CASRGVAGANVLTF
>NA|14|TRBV5-1|TRBJ2-1|NA
TGCGCCAGCAGCCAGGAGGGAGGTCCCAATGAGCAGTTCTTC
CASSQEGGPNEQFF
>NA|15|TRBV28|TRBJ1-3|NA
TGTGCCAGCAGTCCCCTAGGGACACCTGGAAACACCATATATTTT
CASSPLGTPGNTIYF
>few|14|TRBV6-2/TRBV6-3|TRBJ2-4|TRBD2
TGTGCCAGCAGGGGGGGAGGGGAGAGCGGCATTCAGTACTTC
CASRGGGESGIQYF
>few|13|TRBV6-5|TRBJ1-2|TRBD1
TGTGCCAGCAGTTACTCGACAGGGAACGGCTACACCTTC
CASSYSTGNGYTF
>many|15|TRBV6-1|TRBJ1-5|NA
TGTGCCAGCAGTGTAGGCAGGTGGGACAATCAGCCCCAGCATTTT
CASSVGRWDNQPQHF
>NA|13|TRBV19|TRBJ2-7|NA
TGTGCCAGTAGTCGTGCGGATACCTACGAGCAGTACTTC
CASSRADTYEQYF
>many|14|TRBV27|TRBJ1-1|NA
TGTGCCAGCAGTTTCGGAGGGGGGGTTACTGAAGCTTTCTTT
CASSFGGGVTEAFF
>few|13|TRBV29-1|TRBJ1-1|NA
TGCAGCGTTAGAAAAATATTGGGTGGTGAAGCTTTCTTT
CSVRKILGGEAFF